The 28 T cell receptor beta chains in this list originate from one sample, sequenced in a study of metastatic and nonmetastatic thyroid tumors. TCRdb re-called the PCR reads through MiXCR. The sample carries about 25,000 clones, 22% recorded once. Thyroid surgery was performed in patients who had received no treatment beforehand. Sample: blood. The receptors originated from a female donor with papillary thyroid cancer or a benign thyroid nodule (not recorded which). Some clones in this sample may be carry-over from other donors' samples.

CDR3 in amino acids: CASSWTSLLEETQYF. The CDR3 coding sequence is TGTGCCAGCAGCTGGACTTCCCTTCTAGAGGAGACCCAGTACTTC. The rearrangement joins TRBV6-1 to TRBJ2-5, with D possibly being TRBD2 (5 bases). V shed 6 bases and J shed 5 bases, with 19 bases lying between them. The CDR3 runs to 15 residues. The germline CDR1 and CDR2 sequences are MNHNS and SASEGT.

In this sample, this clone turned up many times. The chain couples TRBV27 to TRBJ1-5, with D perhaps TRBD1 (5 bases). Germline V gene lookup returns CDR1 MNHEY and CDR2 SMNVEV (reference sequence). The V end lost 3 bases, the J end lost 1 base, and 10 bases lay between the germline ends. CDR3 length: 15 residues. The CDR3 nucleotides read TGTGCCAGCAGTTTTTCCAGGGCGAGCAATCAGCCCCAGCATTTT. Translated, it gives CASSFSRASNQPQHF.

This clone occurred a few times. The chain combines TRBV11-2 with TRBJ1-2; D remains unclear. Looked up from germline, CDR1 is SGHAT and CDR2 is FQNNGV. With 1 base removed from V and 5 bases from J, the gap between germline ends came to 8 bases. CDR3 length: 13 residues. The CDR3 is CASSLGEVYGYTF. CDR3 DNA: TGTGCCAGCAGCTTAGGAGAGGTTTATGGCTACACCTTC. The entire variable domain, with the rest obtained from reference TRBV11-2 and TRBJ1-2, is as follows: EAGVAQSPRYKIIEKRQSVAFWCNPISGHATLYWYQQILGQGPKLLIQFQNNGVVDDSQLPKDRFSAERLKGVDSTLKIQPAKLEDSAVYLCASSLGEVYGYTFGSGTRLTVV.

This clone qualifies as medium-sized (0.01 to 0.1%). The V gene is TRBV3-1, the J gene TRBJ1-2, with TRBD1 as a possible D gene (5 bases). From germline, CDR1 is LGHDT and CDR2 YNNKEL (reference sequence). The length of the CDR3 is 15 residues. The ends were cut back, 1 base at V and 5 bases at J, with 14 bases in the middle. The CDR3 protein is CASSQARDLVYGYTF. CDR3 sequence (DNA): TGTGCCAGCAGCCAAGCGCGGGACTTAGTTTATGGCTACACCTTC.

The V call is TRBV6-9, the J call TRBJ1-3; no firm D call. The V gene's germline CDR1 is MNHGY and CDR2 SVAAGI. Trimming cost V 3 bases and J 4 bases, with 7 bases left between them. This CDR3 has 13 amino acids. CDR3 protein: CASSYDGGNTIYF. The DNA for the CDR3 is TGTGCCAGCAGTTACGACGGCGGAAACACCATATATTTT.

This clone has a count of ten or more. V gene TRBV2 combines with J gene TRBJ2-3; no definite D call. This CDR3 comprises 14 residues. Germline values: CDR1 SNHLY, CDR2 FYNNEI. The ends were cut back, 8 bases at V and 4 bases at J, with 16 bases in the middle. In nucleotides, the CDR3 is TGTGCCAGCCGGACGGCTCTGGGCGCAGATACGCAGTATTTT. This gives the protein CASRTALGADTQYF.

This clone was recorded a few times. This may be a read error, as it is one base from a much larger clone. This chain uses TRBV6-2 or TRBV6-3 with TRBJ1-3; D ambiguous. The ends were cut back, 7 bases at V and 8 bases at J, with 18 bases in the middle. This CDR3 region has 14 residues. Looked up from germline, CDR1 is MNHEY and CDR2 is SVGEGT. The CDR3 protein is CASKGFLTLDTIYF. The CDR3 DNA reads TGTGCCAGCAAAGGTTTCCTGACTCTAGACACCATATATTTT.

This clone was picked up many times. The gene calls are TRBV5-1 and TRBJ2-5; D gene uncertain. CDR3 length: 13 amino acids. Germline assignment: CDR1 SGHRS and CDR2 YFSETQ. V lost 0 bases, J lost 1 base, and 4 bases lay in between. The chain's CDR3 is CASSLVSQETQYF. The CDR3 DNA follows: TGCGCCAGCAGCTTGGTCAGCCAAGAGACCCAGTACTTC.

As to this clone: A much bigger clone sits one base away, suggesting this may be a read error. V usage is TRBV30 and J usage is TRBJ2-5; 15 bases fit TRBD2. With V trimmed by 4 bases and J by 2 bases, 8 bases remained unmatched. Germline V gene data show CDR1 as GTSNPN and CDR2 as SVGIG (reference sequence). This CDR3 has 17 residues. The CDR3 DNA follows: TGTGCCTGGACCACGGGACTAGCGGGAGGAATTCAAGAGACCCAGTACTTC. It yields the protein CAWTTGLAGGIQETQYF.

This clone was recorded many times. In nucleotides, the CDR3 is TGTGCCAGCAGCTTACAGGGTTCAACGTCCAATGAGCAGTTCTTC. Protein sequence: CASSLQGSTSNEQFF. The chain employs TRBV7-3 and TRBJ2-1, with D perhaps matching TRBD1 (5 bases). Trimming took 2 bases from V and 6 from J, leaving 14 bases between them. This CDR3 region has 15 residues. Per germline, CDR1 SGHTA and CDR2 FQGTGA. The full variable domain, completed using reference TRBV7-3 and TRBJ2-1, is GAGVSQTPSNKVTEKGKYVELRCDPISGHTALYWYRQSLGQGPEFLIYFQGTGAADDSGLPNDRFFAVRPEGSVSTLKIQRTERGDSAVYLCASSLQGSTSNEQFFGPGTRLTVL.

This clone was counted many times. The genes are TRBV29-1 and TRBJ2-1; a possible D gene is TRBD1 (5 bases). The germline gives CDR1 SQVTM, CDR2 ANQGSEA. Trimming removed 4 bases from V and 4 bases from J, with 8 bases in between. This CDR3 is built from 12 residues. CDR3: CSVGDSYNEQFF. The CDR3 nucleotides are TGCAGCGTTGGCGACAGTTACAATGAGCAGTTCTTC.

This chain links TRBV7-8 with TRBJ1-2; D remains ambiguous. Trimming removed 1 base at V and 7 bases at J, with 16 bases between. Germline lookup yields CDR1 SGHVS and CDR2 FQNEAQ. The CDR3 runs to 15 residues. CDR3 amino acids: CASSLDNSEASGYTF. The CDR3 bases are TGTGCCAGCAGCTTAGACAACTCCGAGGCGAGTGGCTACACCTTC.

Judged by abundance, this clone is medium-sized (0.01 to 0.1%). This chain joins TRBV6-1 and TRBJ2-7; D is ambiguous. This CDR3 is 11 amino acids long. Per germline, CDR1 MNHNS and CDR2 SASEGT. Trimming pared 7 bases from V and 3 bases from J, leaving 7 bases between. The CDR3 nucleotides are TGTGCCAGCAATCTCTACTACGAGCAGTACTTC. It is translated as CASNLYYEQYF.

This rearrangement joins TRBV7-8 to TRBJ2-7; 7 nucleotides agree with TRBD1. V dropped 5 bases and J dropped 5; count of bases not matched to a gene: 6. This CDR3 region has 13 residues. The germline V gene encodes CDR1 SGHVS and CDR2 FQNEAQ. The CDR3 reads CASSQDRVDEQYF. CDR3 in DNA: TGTGCCAGCAGCCAAGACAGGGTCGACGAGCAGTACTTC.

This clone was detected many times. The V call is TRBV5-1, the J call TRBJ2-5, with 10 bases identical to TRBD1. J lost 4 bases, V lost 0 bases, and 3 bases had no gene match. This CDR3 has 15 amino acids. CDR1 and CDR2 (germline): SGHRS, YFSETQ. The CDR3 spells CASSLGDRGGETQYF. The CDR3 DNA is TGCGCCAGCAGCTTGGGGGACAGGGGAGGAGAGACCCAGTACTTC.

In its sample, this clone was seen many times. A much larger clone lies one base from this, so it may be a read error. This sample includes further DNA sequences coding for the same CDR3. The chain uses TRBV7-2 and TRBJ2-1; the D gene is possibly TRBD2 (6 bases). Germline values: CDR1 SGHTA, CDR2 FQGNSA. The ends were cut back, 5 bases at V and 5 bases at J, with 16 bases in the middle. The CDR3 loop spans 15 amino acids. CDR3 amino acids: CASSLTWDWNNEQFF. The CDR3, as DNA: TGTGCCAGCAGCCTAACCTGGGACTGGAACAATGAGCAGTTCTTC.

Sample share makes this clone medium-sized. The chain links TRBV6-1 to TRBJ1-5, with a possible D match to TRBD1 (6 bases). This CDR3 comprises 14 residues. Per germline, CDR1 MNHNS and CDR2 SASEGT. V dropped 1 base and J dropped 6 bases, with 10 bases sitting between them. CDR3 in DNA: TGTGCCAGCAGTGAAGGGACAGAAAGTCAGCCCCAGCATTTT. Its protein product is CASSEGTESQPQHF.

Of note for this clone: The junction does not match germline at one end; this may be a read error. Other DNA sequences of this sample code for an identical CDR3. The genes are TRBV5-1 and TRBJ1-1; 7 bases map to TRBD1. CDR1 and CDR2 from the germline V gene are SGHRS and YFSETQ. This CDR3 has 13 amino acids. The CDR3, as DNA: TGCGCCAGCAGCTTGGCTCAGGGGGTGGAAGCCTTCTTT. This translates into CASSLAQGVEAFF.

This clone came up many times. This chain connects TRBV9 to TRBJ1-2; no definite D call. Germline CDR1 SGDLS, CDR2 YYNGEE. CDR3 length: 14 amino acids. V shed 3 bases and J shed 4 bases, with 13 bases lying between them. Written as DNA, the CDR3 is TGTGCCAGCAGCGGCCCGGGATTTTCCTATGGCTACACCTTC. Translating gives CASSGPGFSYGYTF.

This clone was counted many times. Here the CDR3 reads CASSYLNRDEQFF. CDR3 sequence (DNA): TGTGCCAGCAGCTATTTAAACAGGGATGAGCAGTTCTTC. The rearrangement joins TRBV7-3 to TRBJ2-1, with D possibly matching TRBD1 (6 bases). Germline CDR1 SGHTA, CDR2 FQGTGA. V gave up 4 bases and J gave up 8 bases, with 12 bases separating them. The CDR3 is 13 residues long.

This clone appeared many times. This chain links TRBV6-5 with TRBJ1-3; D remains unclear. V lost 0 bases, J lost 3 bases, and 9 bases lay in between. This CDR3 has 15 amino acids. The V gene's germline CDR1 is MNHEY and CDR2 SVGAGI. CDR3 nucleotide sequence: TGTGCCAGCAGTTACTCGCCTGGGGTTGGAAACACCATATATTTT. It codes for CASSYSPGVGNTIYF.

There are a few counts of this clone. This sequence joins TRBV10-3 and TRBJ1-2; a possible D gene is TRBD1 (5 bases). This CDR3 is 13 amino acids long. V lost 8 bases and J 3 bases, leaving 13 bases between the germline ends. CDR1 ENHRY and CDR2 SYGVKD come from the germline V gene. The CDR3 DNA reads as TGTGCCATCGGCTGGGGCAGGGACTATGGCTACACCTTC. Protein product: CAIGWGRDYGYTF.

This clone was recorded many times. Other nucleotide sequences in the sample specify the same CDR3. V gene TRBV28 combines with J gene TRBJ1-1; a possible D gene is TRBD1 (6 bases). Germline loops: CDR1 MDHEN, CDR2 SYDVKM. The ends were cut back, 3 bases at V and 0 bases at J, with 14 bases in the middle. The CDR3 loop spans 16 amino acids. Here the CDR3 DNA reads TGTGCCAGCAGTTTTCTCGGGCAGGGGCTGAACACTGAAGCTTTCTTT. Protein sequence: CASSFLGQGLNTEAFF. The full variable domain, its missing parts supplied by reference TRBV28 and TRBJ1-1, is DVKVTQSSRYLVKRTGEKVFLECVQDMDHENMFWYRQDPGLGLRLIYFSYDVKMKEKGDIPEGYSVSREKKERFSLILESASTNQTSMYLCASSFLGQGLNTEAFFGQGTRLTVV.

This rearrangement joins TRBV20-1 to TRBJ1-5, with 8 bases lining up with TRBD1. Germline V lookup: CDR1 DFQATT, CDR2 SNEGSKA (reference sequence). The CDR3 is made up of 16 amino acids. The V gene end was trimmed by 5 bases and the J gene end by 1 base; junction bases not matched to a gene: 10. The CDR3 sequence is CSAWGRGLTSNQPQHF. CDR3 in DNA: TGCAGTGCTTGGGGCAGGGGGCTAACGAGCAATCAGCCCCAGCATTTT.

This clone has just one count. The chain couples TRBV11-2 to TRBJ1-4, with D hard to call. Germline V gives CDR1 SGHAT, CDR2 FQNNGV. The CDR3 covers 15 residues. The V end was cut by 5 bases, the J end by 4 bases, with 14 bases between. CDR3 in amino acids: CASSQDPDRNEKLFF. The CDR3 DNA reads TGTGCCAGCAGCCAGGACCCGGACCGTAATGAAAAACTGTTTTTT.

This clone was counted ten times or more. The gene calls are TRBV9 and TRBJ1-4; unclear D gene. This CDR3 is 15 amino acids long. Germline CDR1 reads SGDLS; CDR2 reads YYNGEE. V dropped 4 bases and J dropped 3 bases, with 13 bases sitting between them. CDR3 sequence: CASSRRDGPNEKLFF. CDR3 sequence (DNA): TGTGCCAGCAGCCGCCGGGATGGGCCTAATGAAAAACTGTTTTTT.

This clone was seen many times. The CDR3 loop reads CASSLRVGSYEQYF. Here the CDR3 DNA reads TGTGCCAGCAGCTTGCGGGTGGGGTCCTACGAGCAGTACTTC. This chain joins TRBV5-5 and TRBJ2-7, with D unclear. V was clipped by 1 base and J by 1 base, with 9 bases between them. The CDR3 sequence is 14 residues long. CDR1 and CDR2 from the germline V gene are SGHKS and YYEKEE (reference sequence).

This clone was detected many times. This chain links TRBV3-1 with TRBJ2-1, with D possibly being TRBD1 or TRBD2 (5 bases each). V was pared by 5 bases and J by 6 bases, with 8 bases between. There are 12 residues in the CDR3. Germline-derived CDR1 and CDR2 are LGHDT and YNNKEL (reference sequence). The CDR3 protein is CASSGDLNEQFF. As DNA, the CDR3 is TGTGCCAGCAGCGGGGACCTCAATGAGCAGTTCTTC.